This T cell receptor (beta chain) appears in the sequencing data of a study of spatial heterogeneity in lung cancer. About the research overall: Detection consistently captured more beta-chain sequences than alpha-chain sequences. Raw reads showed each unique TCR and UMI combination turning up more than ten times on average. Study findings and constraints: Counts that tracked tumor mutation counts were those of expanded intratumoral alpha and beta TCRs.

As for time point: sample taken at primary tumor resection. Whole RNA from tumor, nontumor lung or frozen PBMC was sequenced unsorted. This clonotype appeared many times. The target antigen is unknown. All TCR cDNA molecules were individually tagged with a unique molecular identifier. TCRdb reanalysed the 5' RACE reads using MiXCR and keeps one entry per CDR3 protein. Among fewer than 6,000 distinct CDR3 sequences listed, around 5% were seen once. The germline CDR1 and CDR2 sequences are SGHTA and FQGNSA. Trimming took off 1 base at V and 1 base at J, with 10 bases between the two ends. The CDR3 length is 16 residues.

Sequencing was performed on lung tumor tissue, taken at surgery. This TCR was recovered from a male donor with early-stage non-small cell lung cancer. This chain connects TRBV7-2 to TRBJ2-2; no clear D gene. The CDR3, as DNA: TGTGCCAGCAGCTTAGACCCAATGCAGAACACCGGGGAGCTGTTTTTT. As protein: CASSLDPMQNTGELFF. Based on the CDR3 plus reference TRBV7-2 and TRBJ2-2, the full variable domain is GAGVSQSPSNKVTEKGKDVELRCDPISGHTALYWYRQSLGQGLEFLIYFQGNSAPDKSGLPSDRFSAERTGGSVSTLTIQRTQQEDSAVYLCASSLDPMQNTGELFFGEGSRLTVL.